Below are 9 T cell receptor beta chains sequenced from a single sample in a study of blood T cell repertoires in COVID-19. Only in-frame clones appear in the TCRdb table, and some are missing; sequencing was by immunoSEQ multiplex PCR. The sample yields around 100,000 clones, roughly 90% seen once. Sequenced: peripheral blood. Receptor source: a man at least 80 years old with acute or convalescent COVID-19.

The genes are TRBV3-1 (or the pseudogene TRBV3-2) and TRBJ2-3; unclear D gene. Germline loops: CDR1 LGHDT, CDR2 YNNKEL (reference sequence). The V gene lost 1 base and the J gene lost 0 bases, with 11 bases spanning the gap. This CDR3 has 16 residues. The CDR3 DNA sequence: TGTGCCAGCAGCCAAGTGGTTAGCTCCAGCACAGATACGCAGTATTTT. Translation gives CASSQVVSSSTDTQYF.

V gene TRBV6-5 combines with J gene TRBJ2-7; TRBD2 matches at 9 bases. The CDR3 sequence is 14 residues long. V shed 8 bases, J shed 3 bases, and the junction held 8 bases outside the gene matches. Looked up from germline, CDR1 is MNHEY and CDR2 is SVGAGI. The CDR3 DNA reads TGTGCCAGCGGACTGACTAGCGGACGCTACGAGCAGTACTTC. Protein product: CASGLTSGRYEQYF.

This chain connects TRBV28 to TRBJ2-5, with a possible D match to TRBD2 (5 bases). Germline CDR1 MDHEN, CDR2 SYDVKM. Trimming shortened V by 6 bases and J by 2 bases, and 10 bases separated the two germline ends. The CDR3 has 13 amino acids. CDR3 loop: CASRHRGQETQYF. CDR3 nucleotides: TGTGCCAGCAGACACCGGGGTCAAGAGACCCAGTACTTC.

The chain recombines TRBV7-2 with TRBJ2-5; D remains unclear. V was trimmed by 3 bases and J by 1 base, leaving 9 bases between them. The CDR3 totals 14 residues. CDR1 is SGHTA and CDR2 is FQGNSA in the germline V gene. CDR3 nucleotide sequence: TGTGCCAGCAGCTTCCGGGTGGGCCAAGAGACCCAGTACTTC. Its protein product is CASSFRVGQETQYF. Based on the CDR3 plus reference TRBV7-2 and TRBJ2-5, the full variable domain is GAGVSQSPSNKVTEKGKDVELRCDPISGHTALYWYRQSLGQGLEFLIYFQGNSAPDKSGLPSDRFSAERTGGSVSTLTIQRTQQEDSAVYLCASSFRVGQETQYFGPGTRLLVL.

The CDR3 sequence is CASTPGVFNSPLHF. CDR3 DNA sequence: TGTGCCAGCACCCCAGGGGTATTTAATTCACCCCTCCACTTT. The chain joins TRBV2 to TRBJ1-6; D might be TRBD1 (6 bases). The V gene's germline CDR1 is SNHLY and CDR2 FYNNEI. V lost 7 bases, J lost 6 bases, and 13 bases lay in between. The CDR3 is 14 residues long.

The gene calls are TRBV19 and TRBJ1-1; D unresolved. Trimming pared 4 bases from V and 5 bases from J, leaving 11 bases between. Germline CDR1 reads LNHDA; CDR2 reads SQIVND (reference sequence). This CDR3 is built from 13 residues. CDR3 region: CASSTHPRTEAFF. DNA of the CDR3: TGTGCCAGTAGTACCCATCCACGGACTGAAGCTTTCTTT.

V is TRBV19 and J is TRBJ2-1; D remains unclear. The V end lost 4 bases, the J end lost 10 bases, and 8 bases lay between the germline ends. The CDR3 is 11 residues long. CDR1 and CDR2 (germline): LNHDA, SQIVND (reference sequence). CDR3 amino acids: CASSTPLEQFF. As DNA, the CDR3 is TGTGCCAGTAGTACCCCCTTGGAGCAGTTCTTC.

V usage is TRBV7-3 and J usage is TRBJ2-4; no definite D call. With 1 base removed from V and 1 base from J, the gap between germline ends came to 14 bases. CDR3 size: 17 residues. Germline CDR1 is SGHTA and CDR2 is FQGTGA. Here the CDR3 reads CASSLMGPPRAKNIQYF. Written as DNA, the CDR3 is TGTGCCAGCAGCTTAATGGGCCCCCCCCGGGCCAAAAACATTCAGTACTTC.

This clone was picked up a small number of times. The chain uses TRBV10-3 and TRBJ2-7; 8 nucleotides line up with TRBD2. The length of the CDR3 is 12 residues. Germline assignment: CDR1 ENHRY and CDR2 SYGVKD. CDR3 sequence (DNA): TGTGCAATTGGGCGGGAGGCCTACGAGCAGTACTTC. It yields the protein CAIGREAYEQYF.